The rows below give T cell receptor beta chains drawn from one sample of a study of cytomegalovirus exposure and HLA in healthy donors. The table came from immunoSEQ multiplex PCR; TCRdb's copy has only in-frame clones and leaves some out. Of around 400,000 clones in the sample, 86% are singletons; the top ten hold 0.83%. The sample comprised PBMCs. These receptors were obtained from a woman aged 18-29 years in good health and CMV-seronegative. Each CDR3 is given with its conserved first and last residue. The D gene is left open where the match is weak. For some rows the clone size is stated as once, few or many, or as a class when expanded; others skip it.

abundance: few; len: 14; v_gene: TRBV5-1; d_gene: TRBD1; j_gene: TRBJ1-5; CDR3nt: TGCGCCAACAAAAACAGGGGGCCCTATCAGCCCCAGCATTTT; CDR3aa: CANKNRGPYQPQHF
abundance: -; len: 17; v_gene: TRBV15; d_gene: -; j_gene: TRBJ2-1; CDR3nt: TGTGCCACCAGCAGAGCTAGACTGATTAGCTCCTACAATGAGCAGTTCTTC; CDR3aa: CATSRARLISSYNEQFF
abundance: -; len: 16; v_gene: TRBV28; d_gene: -; j_gene: TRBJ1-5; CDR3nt: TGTGCCAGCAGTTTCATACAGCAACTTAGCAATCAGCCCCAGCATTTT; CDR3aa: CASSFIQQLSNQPQHF
abundance: -; len: 16; v_gene: TRBV6-1; d_gene: -; j_gene: TRBJ2-7; CDR3nt: TGTGCCAGCAGTGCCCCCGTCGGCGGGGCTTCCTACGAGCAGTACTTC; CDR3aa: CASSAPVGGASYEQYF
abundance: -; len: 15; v_gene: TRBV9; d_gene: -; j_gene: TRBJ1-2; CDR3nt: TGTGCCAGCAGCGTAGCTCCCTCTACTAACTATGGCTACACCTTC; CDR3aa: CASSVAPSTNYGYTF
abundance: -; len: 12; v_gene: TRBV5-4; d_gene: TRBD1; j_gene: TRBJ1-1; CDR3nt: TGTGCCAGCAGCCTCAAGGACAGGGAAGCTTTCTTT; CDR3aa: CASSLKDREAFF
abundance: once; len: 14; v_gene: TRBV27; d_gene: TRBD1; j_gene: TRBJ2-7; CDR3nt: TGTGCCAGCAGTATCACGACAGGGGGCAACGAGCAGTACTTC; CDR3aa: CASSITTGGNEQYF
abundance: -; len: 19; v_gene: TRBV29-1; d_gene: TRBD1; j_gene: TRBJ2-5; CDR3nt: TGCAGCGTTGAAGTGCCGGGACAGGGGCGCACCCGATCCCAAGAGACCCAGTACTTC; CDR3aa: CSVEVPGQGRTRSQETQYF
abundance: -; len: 14; v_gene: TRBV6-1; d_gene: TRBD2; j_gene: TRBJ2-3; CDR3nt: TGTGCCACCCAGCGGGAGGCGGGCACAGATACGCAGTATTTT; CDR3aa: CATQREAGTDTQYF
abundance: once; len: 15; v_gene: TRBV19; d_gene: TRBD1; j_gene: TRBJ1-1; CDR3nt: TGTGCCAGTAGAGACAGGGGGCTAGCGAACACTGAAGCTTTCTTT; CDR3aa: CASRDRGLANTEAFF
abundance: -; len: 16; v_gene: TRBV15; d_gene: -; j_gene: TRBJ2-1; CDR3nt: TGTGCCACCAGCAGATTGGACGAGGGAACGAGAAATGAGCAGTTCTTC; CDR3aa: CATSRLDEGTRNEQFF
abundance: -; len: 12; v_gene: TRBV7-9; d_gene: -; j_gene: TRBJ2-7; CDR3nt: TGTGCCAGCAGTATCCTCGTTTACGAGCAGTACTTC; CDR3aa: CASSILVYEQYF
abundance: -; len: 16; v_gene: TRBV10-1; d_gene: -; j_gene: TRBJ1-6; CDR3nt: TGCGCCAACCCGGACCTGGGGAGGGAGGAGAATTCACCCCTCCACTTT; CDR3aa: CANPDLGREENSPLHF
abundance: -; len: 13; v_gene: TRBV30; d_gene: -; j_gene: TRBJ2-7; CDR3nt: TGTGCGGTGTTAGAGGAGGGAACCTACGAGCAGTACTTC; CDR3aa: CAVLEEGTYEQYF
abundance: few; len: 15; v_gene: TRBV2; d_gene: TRBD2; j_gene: TRBJ2-7; CDR3nt: TGTGCCAGCAGTGAATTTAGCAGCGGGAGGCACGAGCAGTACTTC; CDR3aa: CASSEFSSGRHEQYF
abundance: few; len: 10; v_gene: TRBV2; d_gene: -; j_gene: TRBJ2-5; CDR3nt: TGTGCCAGCTCTCATAGGACCCAGTACTTC; CDR3aa: CASSHRTQYF
abundance: -; len: 13; v_gene: TRBV5-5; d_gene: -; j_gene: TRBJ1-1; CDR3nt: TGTGCCAGCAGCTTGCAGTACAGCACTGAAGCTTTCTTT; CDR3aa: CASSLQYSTEAFF
abundance: few; len: 15; v_gene: TRBV18; d_gene: -; j_gene: TRBJ2-3; CDR3nt: TGTGCCAGCTCTCCCGGCCAGGTTAGGACAGATACGCAGTATTTT; CDR3aa: CASSPGQVRTDTQYF
abundance: -; len: 14; v_gene: TRBV5-8; d_gene: -; j_gene: TRBJ1-2; CDR3nt: TGTGCCAGCCGAAACCGGGGGGCCTCCTATGGCTACACCTTC; CDR3aa: CASRNRGASYGYTF
abundance: -; len: 15; v_gene: TRBV2; d_gene: -; j_gene: TRBJ2-2; CDR3nt: TGTGCCATTCCGGGGATAGCGGCGAACACCGGGGAGCTGTTTTTT; CDR3aa: CAIPGIAANTGELFF
abundance: -; len: 12; v_gene: TRBV5-5; d_gene: -; j_gene: TRBJ2-1; CDR3nt: TGTGCCAGCAGCTTGGCTTTCAATGAGCAGTTCTTC; CDR3aa: CASSLAFNEQFF
abundance: -; len: 16; v_gene: TRBV27; d_gene: -; j_gene: TRBJ2-3; CDR3nt: TGTGCCAGCAGTCAGTTTACACATGTTAGCACAGATACGCAGTATTTT; CDR3aa: CASSQFTHVSTDTQYF
abundance: -; len: 16; v_gene: TRBV27; d_gene: -; j_gene: TRBJ1-2; CDR3nt: TGTGCCAGCAGTCAAGGGACACCCGACATGTCCTATGGCTACACCTTC; CDR3aa: CASSQGTPDMSYGYTF
abundance: once; len: 15; v_gene: TRBV11-2; d_gene: TRBD1; j_gene: TRBJ1-4; CDR3nt: TGTGCCAGCAGCAGTTACAGGGGGCCTCATGAAAAACTGTTTTTT; CDR3aa: CASSSYRGPHEKLFF
abundance: -; len: 15; v_gene: TRBV6-5; d_gene: -; j_gene: TRBJ1-5; CDR3nt: TGTGCCAGCAAGGGCTCAGCGGGGCCGAATCAGCCCCAGCATTTT; CDR3aa: CASKGSAGPNQPQHF
abundance: -; len: 14; v_gene: TRBV6-1; d_gene: -; j_gene: TRBJ2-5; CDR3nt: TGTGCCAGCCTCCGGGTTGGGGCGAAAGAGACCCAGTACTTC; CDR3aa: CASLRVGAKETQYF
abundance: -; len: 17; v_gene: TRBV4-1; d_gene: -; j_gene: TRBJ1-6; CDR3nt: TGCGCCAGCAGCTTCTCGCCTTGGCAGGGAAATAATTCACCCCTCCACTTT; CDR3aa: CASSFSPWQGNNSPLHF
abundance: -; len: 13; v_gene: TRBV2; d_gene: -; j_gene: TRBJ2-5; CDR3nt: TGTGCCAGCCTTCGGGGATTTCAAGAGACCCAGTACTTC; CDR3aa: CASLRGFQETQYF
abundance: -; len: 15; v_gene: TRBV6-1; d_gene: TRBD2; j_gene: TRBJ2-3; CDR3nt: TGTGCCAGCAGTGAAACTAGCGCAAACACAGATACGCAGTATTTT; CDR3aa: CASSETSANTDTQYF
abundance: once; len: 16; v_gene: TRBV15; d_gene: TRBD1; j_gene: TRBJ1-4; CDR3nt: TGTGCCACCAGCAGAGGGACAGGGGGAAAGGGGAAAAAACTGTTTTTT; CDR3aa: CATSRGTGGKGKKLFF
abundance: -; len: 14; v_gene: TRBV27; d_gene: TRBD1; j_gene: TRBJ1-2; CDR3nt: TGTGCCAGCAGACGCCGGGACAGCAACTATGGCTACACCTTC; CDR3aa: CASRRRDSNYGYTF
abundance: -; len: 15; v_gene: TRBV19; d_gene: TRBD2; j_gene: TRBJ2-3; CDR3nt: TGTGCCAGTAGTATAGATCCGGGACTAGCGAATACGCAGTATTTT; CDR3aa: CASSIDPGLANTQYF
abundance: once; len: 14; v_gene: TRBV6-1; d_gene: TRBD1; j_gene: TRBJ1-5; CDR3nt: TGTGCCAGCAGGGTTGACAGGGTTAATCAGCCCCAGCATTTT; CDR3aa: CASRVDRVNQPQHF